This T cell receptor (beta chain) was profiled in a study of shared clonotypes between healthy human individuals. As for the study in general: Donors consisted of two women and three men between 18 and 49.

This clone was observed a single time. Assay used: immunoSEQ multiplex PCR; TCRdb lists only in-frame clones, some missing. The sample includes a few million clones, roughly 95% of them seen just once. This receptor was obtained from a young man in good health. The source material was naive CD4+ T cells sorted from blood. Subset of the sample: CD45RA+ positively selected.

CDR3 sequence: CASSLGREPDTQYF. CDR3 bases: TGCGCCAGCAGCTTGGGCAGGGAGCCAGATACGCAGTATTTT. The genes are TRBV5-1 and TRBJ2-3, with D tentatively TRBD1 or TRBD2 (5 bases each). V was pared by 0 bases and J by 4 bases, with 9 bases between. Germline CDR1 is SGHRS and CDR2 is YFSETQ. The CDR3 consists of 14 residues.